Listed here is a single T cell receptor (beta chain). Its antigen remains undetermined. No much larger clone is present one base from it, and per-base qualities are unavailable. The CDR3 measures 14 amino acids from cysteine to phenylalanine. Just CDR3 DNA is preserved here, 42 bases in frame from base 1. CDR1 is given as SGHRS and CDR2 as YFSETQ, both from the germline V gene. Germline trimming amounts to 4 bases on V and 10 bases on J, with 5 as the count of junction bases outside the gene matches. The record originates from a study of radiation and T cells in renal cell carcinoma (dated by TCRdb to 2019 to 2021). Background for the entire study: A total of fewer than 55 samples underwent TCR beta sequencing, made up of 25 or so tumors and about 27 peripheral blood samples. The last blood draw occurred 4 weeks after radiation, at the same time as nephrectomy. A total of 4,016,671 unique CDR3 nucleotide sequences, encoding some 2,700,000 unique CDR3 amino acid sequences, were found across all 55 or so samples. What the authors observed across the whole study: Effects of radiation dose or scheduling on the TCR repertoire could not be addressed with the single-armed trial design. Tracking of blood repertoire dynamics stopped at about 4 weeks after treatment, with no follow-up past that point. Top tumor clonotypes rose in blood from baseline to 2 weeks post-radiation, then contracted by 4 weeks, suggesting transient expansion of tumor-resident clones. No pretreatment tumor biopsies were available, so the baseline intratumoral presence of clonotypes could not be determined.

The intended sense of this specimen's time point label: blood 4 weeks post-SBRT, at nephrectomy. In the paper's terms, the treatment or condition label means: 15 Gy SBRT to primary tumor, nephrectomy 4 weeks later. Samples came from a clinical trial, in which primary renal cell carcinomas received 15 Gy stereotactic body radiation therapy followed by nephrectomy 4 weeks later. To follow tumor-enriched clonotypes, peripheral blood was collected serially from radiation-treated patients at baseline and again at 2 weeks and 4 weeks after SBRT. Every patient had renal cell carcinoma of clear cell pathology. The QIAamp DNA Blood Mini Kit (Qiagen) was used to prepare genomic DNA for TCR sequencing. Only samples passing all quality control checks were included in the analyses. Following the manufacturer's recommendations, the immunoSEQ kit was used to generate TCR beta libraries from genomic DNA. To prepare libraries, a first multiplex PCR with proprietary primers was run, followed by a second PCR that added unique barcodes, and a bead cleanup was done after each round. A positive control reaction and a negative control reaction, both provided in the kit, were run with every batch of samples. The final libraries were assessed on an Agilent 4200 TapeStation D1000 ScreenTape, pooled by volume, and quantified by qPCR. Sequencing was performed on an Illumina NextSeq500 using a MidOutput 150-cycle cartridge, with 156 Read1 cycles, 15 Index1 cycles, and the kit custom primers. The pooled library was loaded at approximately 1 pM with a roughly 20% PhiX control spike-in. Processing in the source paper ran as follows. Vendor-processed data were analyzed in R, and a clonotype was defined as all T cells sharing the same CDR3 nucleotide sequence. For clone abundance analyses, frequencies were normalized to the 10,000 most abundant clones per sample. Public T cell clones, which averaged fewer than five per sample, were excluded before analysis. Tumor-enriched clonotypes and baseline blood-enriched clonotypes were defined as those with an abundance difference of at least 32-fold between compartments. A beta-binomial differential abundance model was used to identify clonotypes that were expanded or contracted between blood time points. Tumor-blood repertoire similarity was measured with the Baroni-Urbani and Buser coefficient, and groups were compared using two-tailed Wilcoxon tests in R. Imported from immuneACCESS, the table was reduced by TCRdb to in-frame sequences with V and J called. These copies leave out some clones; in studies compared against another copy, an unresolved V gene accounts for under half, and the cause of the remainder is not known. The DNA gave D and trimming, while V, J and clone size come from that table. The sample table lists around 78,000 clones, roughly nine tenths of them with a count of one. In total, the top ten clones hold more than 5.5% of the sample.

The source of this sequence is a woman aged 65 to 85 with renal cell carcinoma. The chain is assembled from TRBV5-1 and TRBJ2-1; 13 central nucleotides agree with TRBD2. The input for sequencing was blood, taken from a patient whose treatment included radiotherapy and nephrectomy. The CDR3 has the sequence CASSKGLAGREQFF. The DNA sequence reads TGCGCCAGCAGCAAGGGACTAGCGGGACGGGAGCAGTTCTTC.